One sample yielded the 31 T cell receptor beta chains listed below, sequenced in a study of prognosis after radiotherapy for stage I lung cancer. Using two-round multiplex PCR, the authors amplified TCR beta CDR3 from genomic DNA. Gene-specific primers for each TRBV and TRBJ gene drove first-round PCR. TCRdb reanalysed the multiplex PCR reads using MiXCR and keeps one entry per CDR3 protein. The sample carries 10,000 to 13,000 distinct CDR3 sequences, 54% recorded once. The material was PBMCs, obtained before or after stereotactic body radiation therapy (not recorded which). Receptors were obtained from a donor over 45 with non-small cell lung cancer.

On this clonotype: The junction departs from the called germline gene at one end, perhaps through a read error. The rearrangement uses TRBV6-5 and TRBJ1-5, with D tentatively TRBD1 (5 bases). The CDR3 is 14 residues long. Germline assignment: CDR1 MNHEY and CDR2 SVGAGI. CDR3 sequence reads: CAISYRDGDQPQHF. The CDR3 DNA follows: TGTGCCATCAGTTATAGGGACGGTGATCAGCCCCAGCATTTT.

This clonotype counts as medium-sized. The chain has TRBV7-9 and TRBJ2-7; D gene ambiguous. The CDR3 contains 11 residues. Germline V gene lookup returns CDR1 SEHNR and CDR2 FQNEAQ (reference sequence). V was clipped by 1 base and J by 7 bases, with 5 bases between them. The CDR3 region has the DNA TGTGCCAGCAGCTTAGAACGAGAGCAGTACTTC. Residues: CASSLEREQYF.

By proportion, this clonotype is medium-sized. V and J are TRBV20-1 and TRBJ2-7, with a tentative D call TRBD1 (6 bases). V gave up 5 bases and J gave up 1 base, with 15 bases separating them. This CDR3 region has 14 residues. The V gene's germline CDR1 is DFQATT and CDR2 SNEGSKA (reference sequence). The CDR3: CSAADRSASYEQYF. CDR3 DNA: TGCAGTGCTGCCGACAGGTCTGCGTCCTACGAGCAGTACTTC.

This clonotype was seen a few times. The chain has TRBV24-1 and TRBJ1-2; D might be TRBD1 (6 bases). The CDR3 has 13 residues. CDR1 KGHDR and CDR2 SFDVKD come from the germline V gene. V lost 4 bases, J lost 4 bases, and 9 bases lay in between. This CDR3 reads CATSDGDIYGYTF. CDR3 DNA: TGTGCCACCAGTGACGGGGACATCTATGGCTACACCTTC.

This clonotype was seen ten or more times. This sequence joins TRBV5-1 and TRBJ2-5; tentative D call: TRBD1 (5 bases). From germline, CDR1 is SGHRS and CDR2 YFSETQ. This CDR3 is built from 12 residues. Trimming cost V 1 base and J 4 bases, with 5 bases left between them. For the CDR3, the DNA is TGCGCCAGCAGCTTGAGGGGAGAGACCCAGTACTTC. Its protein is CASSLRGETQYF.

The chain combines TRBV20-1 with TRBJ2-1; 8 nucleotides match TRBD1. Germline lookup yields CDR1 DFQATT and CDR2 SNEGSKA (reference sequence). The V gene end was trimmed by 6 bases and the J gene end by 9 bases; junction bases not matched to a gene: 7. CDR3 length: 12 residues. CDR3 nucleotide sequence: TGCAGTGCAGACGACAGGGGTGGTGAGCAGTTCTTC. Protein: CSADDRGGEQFF.

The J gene is TRBJ2-7, the V gene TRBV7-2; 7 bases are shared with TRBD2. This CDR3 has 15 residues. From germline, CDR1 is SGHTA and CDR2 FQGNSA. With 1 base clipped from V and 3 bases from J, the junction kept 6 bases outside the gene matches. CDR3 sequence: CASSLVVGGGYEQYF. CDR3 nucleotide sequence: TGTGCCAGCAGCTTAGTAGTTGGCGGGGGCTACGAGCAGTACTTC. The full variable domain, in which reference TRBV7-2 and TRBJ2-7 provide the parts outside the CDR3, is GAGVSQSPSNKVTEKGKDVELRCDPISGHTALYWYRQSLGQGLEFLIYFQGNSAPDKSGLPSDRFSAERTGGSVSTLTIQRTQQEDSAVYLCASSLVVGGGYEQYFGPGTRLTVT.

Remarks on this clonotype: An end of the junction does not agree with germline; a read error may underlie this. The chain is built from TRBV27 and TRBJ2-1; D not resolved. CDR1 is MNHEY, CDR2 SMNVEV, per germline (reference sequence). This CDR3 is 14 amino acids long. DNA of the CDR3: TGTGACAGCAGTGGAACCAGGACGCAACGTCGGCAGTTCTTC. Translating gives CDSSGTRTQRRQFF.

The chain employs TRBV24-1 and TRBJ1-1, with unresolved D. V was trimmed by 2 bases and J by 5 bases, leaving 14 bases between them. CDR3 length: 15 residues. The germline CDR1 and CDR2 sequences are KGHDR and SFDVKD. CDR3 sequence (DNA): TGTGCCACCAGTGATTCCGGAGCGGGGAGGACTGAAGCTTTCTTT. It codes for CATSDSGAGRTEAFF.

The chain couples TRBV6-1 to TRBJ2-7; 7 nucleotides match TRBD2. J was trimmed by 0 bases and V by 6 bases; bases with no gene match: 5. This CDR3 contains 14 residues. The germline CDR1 and CDR2 sequences are MNHNS and SASEGT. CDR3 coding DNA: TGTGCCAGCAGGAAAGCGGGACCCTCCTACGAGCAGTACTTC. Protein sequence: CASRKAGPSYEQYF.

The rearrangement uses TRBV7-2 and TRBJ2-2, with D possibly TRBD2 on 5 matching bases. The CDR3 runs 14 residues. The V gene lost 1 base and the J gene lost 7 bases, with 10 bases spanning the gap. Germline V lookup: CDR1 SGHTA, CDR2 FQGNSA. CDR3 nucleotide sequence: TGTGCCAGCAGCTTAGGGGAGTGGGACGGGGAGCTGTTTTTT. The encoded protein is CASSLGEWDGELFF.

The chain uses TRBV5-1 and TRBJ1-2; D unclear. The V and J ends lost 4 bases and 6 bases respectively, with 19 bases between them. The CDR3 is 15 residues long. CDR1 is SGHRS, CDR2 YFSETQ, per germline. The DNA for the CDR3 is TGCGCCAGCAGCCCCGGGCGGTTGGGAATCGATGGCTACACCTTC. This gives the protein CASSPGRLGIDGYTF.

Judged by abundance, this clonotype is medium-sized (0.01 to 0.1%). The chain is built from TRBV24-1 and TRBJ1-5; a weak D match, TRBD1 (6 bases). This CDR3 contains 17 residues. Trimming left V 3 bases short and J 5 bases short, with 19 bases between. Per germline, CDR1 KGHDR and CDR2 SFDVKD. The CDR3, as DNA: TGTGCCACCAGTGATGGGCGCACGGTGGCAGGGGATCAGCCCCAGCATTTT. Protein product: CATSDGRTVAGDQPQHF.

This clonotype occurred many times. This chain uses TRBV5-6 with TRBJ2-4; TRBD2 matches 7 bases. The CDR3 has 17 residues. V trimming: 4 bases; J trimming: 3 bases; junction bases outside the gene matches: 13. Germline values: CDR1 SGHDT, CDR2 YYEEEE. Here the CDR3 reads CASSRLAYGGDKNIQYF. The CDR3 DNA reads as TGTGCCAGCAGCCGGCTTGCCTATGGGGGGGACAAAAACATTCAGTACTTC.

The chain uses TRBV5-1 and TRBJ2-2; D unresolved. Germline V gene data show CDR1 as SGHRS and CDR2 as YFSETQ. V lost 1 base to trimming and J lost 0 bases, with 7 bases between them. This CDR3 spans 15 amino acids. The CDR3 sequence: CASSLSTSNTGELFF. The CDR3 bases are TGCGCCAGCAGCTTGAGTACATCGAACACCGGGGAGCTGTTTTTT.

V and J are TRBV20-1 and TRBJ2-7; D uncertain. The V gene lost 3 bases and the J gene lost 3 bases, with 9 bases spanning the gap. This CDR3 region has 12 residues. From germline, CDR1 is DFQATT and CDR2 SNEGSKA (reference sequence). The CDR3 DNA follows: TGCAGTGCTAGCTGGAAGTACTACGAGCAGTACTTC. Its translation: CSASWKYYEQYF.

By sample fraction, this clonotype is large (0.1 to 1%). The V gene is TRBV12-3 or TRBV12-4, the J gene TRBJ1-2, with D perhaps TRBD1 (6 bases). V was shortened by 5 bases and J by 3 bases, with 7 bases between the two germline ends. CDR3 size: 12 residues. CDR3 sequence: CASSPGDYGYTF. The CDR3 DNA sequence: TGTGCCAGCAGTCCAGGGGACTATGGCTACACCTTC.

This clonotype is deemed medium-sized. CDR3 residues: CASSLRDRVVSLQYF. The CDR3, as DNA: TGTGCCAGCAGTCTCCGAGACAGGGTAGTCTCGTTGCAGTACTTC. This chain connects TRBV28 to TRBJ2-7, with 7 bases that match TRBD1. CDR3 length: 15 residues. The germline CDR1 and CDR2 sequences are MDHEN and SYDVKM. V shed 5 bases and J 9 bases; nucleotides not matched to a gene: 16.

In the case of this clonotype: The junction and the germline gene differ at one end; a read error may be behind it. The chain has TRBV6-2 or TRBV6-3 and TRBJ2-7, with 10 bases matching TRBD2. This CDR3 has 14 amino acids. The germline gives CDR1 MNHEY, CDR2 SVGEGT. CDR3 DNA: TGTGCCGGCAGTTTCCCCGGGACTAGCGAGGAGCAGTACTTC. Translating it yields CAGSFPGTSEEQYF.

The gene calls are TRBV7-3 and TRBJ2-1, with 8 nucleotides matching TRBD2. Germline lookup yields CDR1 SGHTA and CDR2 FQGTGA. Unmatched junction bases numbered 6, after V lost 3 bases and J lost 8 bases. This CDR3 spans 14 amino acids. CDR3 amino acids: CASSFGRGAHEQFF. The CDR3 DNA reads TGTGCCAGCAGCTTCGGGCGGGGGGCCCATGAGCAGTTCTTC. The full variable domain, with the rest looked up from reference TRBV7-3 and TRBJ2-1, is GAGVSQTPSNKVTEKGKYVELRCDPISGHTALYWYRQSLGQGPEFLIYFQGTGAADDSGLPNDRFFAVRPEGSVSTLKIQRTERGDSAVYLCASSFGRGAHEQFFGPGTRLTVL.

This clonotype was seen ten or more times. The CDR3 sequence is CRLDRGNVQYF. CDR3 coding DNA: TGCAGACTGGACCGGGGTAACGTTCAGTACTTC. The chain is built from TRBV20-1 and TRBJ2-4; D is possibly TRBD2 (5 bases). Germline V gene lookup returns CDR1 DFQATT and CDR2 SNEGSKA (reference sequence). CDR3 length equals 11 residues.

Turning to this clonotype: No conserved phenylalanine or tryptophan is present at the end of the CDR3, so a read error is the likely explanation. The rearrangement links TRBV12-3 or TRBV12-4 to TRBJ2-5; 7 bases are a match to TRBD2. CDR3 length: 14 amino acids. The trim removed 5 bases at V and 2 bases at J, leaving 5 bases unmatched. In DNA form, the CDR3 reads TGTGCCAGCAGTCCCGGGGGGAGGCAAGAGACCCAGTACTTA. Protein sequence: CASSPGGRQETQYL.

Only one count was recorded for this clonotype. The chain has TRBV3-1 and TRBJ1-1; 8 positions agree with TRBD1. Germline CDR1 reads LGHDT; CDR2 reads YNNKEL (reference sequence). Unmatched junction bases numbered 9, after V lost 0 bases and J lost 6 bases. The CDR3 is 16 amino acids. CDR3 sequence reads: CASSQESWTGRSEAFF. Here the CDR3 DNA reads TGTGCCAGCAGCCAAGAGAGTTGGACAGGGAGGTCTGAAGCTTTCTTT.

The chain carries TRBV11-1 and TRBJ1-3, with D maybe TRBD1 (5 bases). Per germline, CDR1 SGHAT and CDR2 FQDESV (reference sequence). There are 14 residues in the CDR3. Trimming stripped 7 bases from V and 2 bases from J, with 12 bases between. The CDR3 reads CASISGRPGNTIYF. The CDR3 DNA sequence: TGTGCCAGCATCTCAGGGAGACCTGGAAACACCATATATTTT.

This sequence joins TRBV28 and TRBJ2-3; TRBD2 agrees at 13 bases. There are 17 residues in the CDR3. V gave up 2 bases and J gave up 6 bases; unmatched junction bases: 8. Germline loops: CDR1 MDHEN, CDR2 SYDVKM. The CDR3 reads CASSLLGLAGASDTQYF. For the CDR3, the DNA is TGTGCCAGCAGTTTACTAGGACTAGCGGGAGCATCCGATACGCAGTATTTT. Full variable domain (outside the CDR3, taken from reference TRBV28 and TRBJ2-3): DVKVTQSSRYLVKRTGEKVFLECVQDMDHENMFWYRQDPGLGLRLIYFSYDVKMKEKGDIPEGYSVSREKKERFSLILESASTNQTSMYLCASSLLGLAGASDTQYFGPGTRLTVL.

This clonotype was detected once. A far larger clone is one base from this, pointing to a likely read error. The chain joins TRBV6-4 to TRBJ1-6; no reliable D call. The CDR3 consists of 11 residues. Germline lookup yields CDR1 MRHNA and CDR2 SNTAGT. CDR3 loop: CANSEEGPLHF. The CDR3 DNA follows: TGTGCCAACAGTGAGGAAGGTCCTCTCCACTTT.

CDR3 nucleotides: TGTGCCACCAGCAGAGCCTCCTTGGGTTCACCCCTCCACTTT. Amino acid sequence: CATSRASLGSPLHF. The chain is built from TRBV15 and TRBJ1-6; D not certain. CDR1 LNHNV and CDR2 YYDKDF come from the germline V gene (reference sequence). Trimming took 1 base from V and 9 from J, leaving 10 bases between them. This CDR3 is built from 14 residues.

On this clonotype itself: Germline is not matched at one junction end, which may reflect a read error. This chain uses TRBV6-2 or TRBV6-3 with TRBJ2-7, with D perhaps matching TRBD2 (6 bases). Germline CDR1 and CDR2: MNHEY and SVGEGT. The CDR3 is made up of 14 amino acids. The CDR3 loop is CASSHSSGRSEQYF. The CDR3 bases are TGTGCCAGCAGTCACTCTTCAGGGAGGTCCGAGCAGTACTTC.

This clonotype was recorded many times. The genes are TRBV9 and TRBJ2-2, with D possibly being TRBD2 (7 bases). V lost 0 bases, J lost 6 bases, and 15 bases lay in between. CDR1 SGDLS and CDR2 YYNGEE come from the germline V gene. The CDR3 totals 16 residues. The CDR3 loop reads CASSVGGGGGSGELFF. CDR3 coding DNA: TGTGCCAGCAGCGTAGGAGGGGGAGGGGGATCCGGGGAGCTGTTTTTT.

The table lists this clonotype with many counts. The V and J genes are TRBV4-1 and TRBJ1-5; D uncertain. The CDR3 contains 13 residues. The V end lost 2 bases, the J end lost 4 bases, and 6 bases lay between the germline ends. Germline assignment: CDR1 MGHRA and CDR2 YSYEKL. CDR3 residues: CASSQTDNQPQHF. The CDR3 nucleotides read TGCGCCAGCAGCCAAACGGATAATCAGCCCCAGCATTTT.

The rearrangement joins TRBV11-2 to TRBJ2-7; maybe TRBD1 (5 bases). The V end lost 5 bases, the J end lost 5 bases, and 13 bases lay between the germline ends. The length of the CDR3 is 13 residues. Germline CDR1 SGHAT, CDR2 FQNNGV. The DNA for the CDR3 is TGTGCCAGCAGCGTCCAAACCAGGGACGAGCAGTACTTC. Translation: CASSVQTRDEQYF.